One TCR beta chain is described in this entry. The CDR3 is 15 amino acids. V shed 3 bases and J shed 2 bases, with 10 bases lying between them. Germline assignment: CDR1 WNHNN and CDR2 SYGVQD (reference sequence). This table comes from immunoSEQ multiplex PCR, and its TCRdb copy is limited to in-frame clones, with some not included. Among over 100,000 clones listed, about 89% were seen once. The record originates from a study of T cell responses to AZD1222 COVID-19 vaccine. Here the sequenced sample was peripheral blood, taken on day 0 of AZD1222 vaccination. The receptor comes from an adult in good health. This chain joins TRBV10-1 and TRBJ2-2, with D possibly being TRBD2 (5 bases). The CDR3 DNA sequence: TGCGCCAGCAGTGATGGCTGGACTAACACCGGGGAGCTGTTTTTT. Protein product: CASSDGWTNTGELFF.